This T cell receptor beta chain was sequenced during a study of blood T cell repertoires in COVID-19. The germline gives CDR1 MDHEN, CDR2 SYDVKM. This CDR3 spans 11 amino acids. This clone was seen more than once but under ten times. Germline is not matched at one junction end, which may reflect a read error. Repertoires were generated with immunoSEQ multiplex PCR, while TCRdb's copy carries only in-frame clones and drops some. The repertoire includes about 220,000 clones, around 89% of them detected once, and roughly 3% sits in the top ten. Enrollees, about 18 to 90 years old, lived in about two dozen US areas.

This rearrangement joins TRBV28 to TRBJ1-6; D is perhaps TRBD1 (5 bases). Sequences were obtained from PBMCs or T cells enriched from blood (not recorded which). This sequence was found in a woman under 30 in a cohort exposed to, infected with or recovered from COVID-19 (not recorded which). The CDR3 bases are TGTGCCAGCAGTTTAAGTCGACAGTTAAACTTT. Its translation: CASSLSRQLNF.